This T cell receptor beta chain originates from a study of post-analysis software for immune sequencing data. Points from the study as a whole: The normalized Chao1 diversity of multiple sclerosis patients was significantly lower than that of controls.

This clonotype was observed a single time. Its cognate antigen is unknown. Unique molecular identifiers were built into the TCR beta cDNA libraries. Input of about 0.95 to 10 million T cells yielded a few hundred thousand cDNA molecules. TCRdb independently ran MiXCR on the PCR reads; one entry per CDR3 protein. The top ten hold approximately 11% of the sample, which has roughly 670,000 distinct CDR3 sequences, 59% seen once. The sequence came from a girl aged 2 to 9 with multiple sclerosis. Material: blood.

Here the CDR3 DNA reads TGTGCCATCAGCAACCCGGGCAGGGCCGCTTCACCCCTCCACTTT. Its protein product is CAISNPGRAASPLHF. The chain recombines TRBV10-3 with TRBJ1-6; tentative D call: TRBD1 (5 bases). Germline V CDR1 and CDR2: ENHRY, SYGVKD. V was clipped by 6 bases and J by 9 bases, with 18 bases between them. The CDR3 runs to 15 residues.